The entry that follows covers one T cell receptor (beta chain) sequence. The entry originates in a study of blood T cell repertoires in COVID-19. Study-level information: The United States, Italy and Spain were the sources of the acute and convalescent COVID-19 samples.

Methods used by the authors: The authors estimated nucleated cell counts from reference gene primer amplification. Clones were sequenced by immunoSEQ multiplex PCR, and TCRdb holds only the in-frame ones, with some missing. Clone size and V and J calls were adopted from that table, with D and trimming inferred from the DNA. The sample shows some 130,000 clones, around nine tenths of them seen only once. The CDR3 has 13 residues. Germline V CDR1 and CDR2: LNHDA, SQIVND (reference sequence). Trimming removed 5 bases at V and 1 base at J, with 8 bases between. V usage is TRBV19 and J usage is TRBJ1-1; D is ambiguous. The specimen sequenced was peripheral blood. The sequence came from a man aged 45-65 years with active COVID-19. The CDR3 region is CASSPIQNTEAFF. CDR3 DNA: TGTGCCAGTAGTCCCATCCAGAACACTGAAGCTTTCTTT.